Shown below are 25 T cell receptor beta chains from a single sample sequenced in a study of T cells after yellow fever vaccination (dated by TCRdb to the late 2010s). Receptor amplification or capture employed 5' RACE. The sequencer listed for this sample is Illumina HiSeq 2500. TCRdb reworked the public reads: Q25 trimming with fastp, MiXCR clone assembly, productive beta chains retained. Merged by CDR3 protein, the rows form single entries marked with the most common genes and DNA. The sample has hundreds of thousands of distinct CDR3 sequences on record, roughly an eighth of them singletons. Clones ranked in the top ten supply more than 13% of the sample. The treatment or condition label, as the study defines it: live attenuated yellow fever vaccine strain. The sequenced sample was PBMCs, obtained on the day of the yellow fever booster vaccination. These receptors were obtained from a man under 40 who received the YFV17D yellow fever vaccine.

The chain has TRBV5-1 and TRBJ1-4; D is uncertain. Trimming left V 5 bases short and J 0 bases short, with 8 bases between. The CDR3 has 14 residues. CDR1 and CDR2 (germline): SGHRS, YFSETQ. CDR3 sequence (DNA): TGCGCCAGCAGAGTGTCTTCAACTAATGAAAAACTGTTTTTT. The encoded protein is CASRVSSTNEKLFF.

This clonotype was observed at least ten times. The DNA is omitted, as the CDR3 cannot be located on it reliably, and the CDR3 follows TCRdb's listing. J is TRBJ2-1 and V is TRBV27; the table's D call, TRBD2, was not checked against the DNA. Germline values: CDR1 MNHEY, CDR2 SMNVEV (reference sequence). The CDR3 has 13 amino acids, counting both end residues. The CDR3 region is CASSRDFGNEQFF.

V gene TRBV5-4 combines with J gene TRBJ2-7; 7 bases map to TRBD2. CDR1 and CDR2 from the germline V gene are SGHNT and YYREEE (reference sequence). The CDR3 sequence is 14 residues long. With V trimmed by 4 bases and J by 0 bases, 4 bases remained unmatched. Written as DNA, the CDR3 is TGTGCCAGCAGCACTGAGCGGGACTCCTACGAGCAGTACTTC. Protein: CASSTERDSYEQYF.

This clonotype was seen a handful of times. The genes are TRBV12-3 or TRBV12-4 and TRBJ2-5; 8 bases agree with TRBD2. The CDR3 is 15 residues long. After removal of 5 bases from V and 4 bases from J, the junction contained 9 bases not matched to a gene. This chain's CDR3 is CASSPQREWLETQYF. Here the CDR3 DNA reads TGTGCCAGCAGTCCACAGCGGGAGTGGTTAGAGACCCAGTACTTC.

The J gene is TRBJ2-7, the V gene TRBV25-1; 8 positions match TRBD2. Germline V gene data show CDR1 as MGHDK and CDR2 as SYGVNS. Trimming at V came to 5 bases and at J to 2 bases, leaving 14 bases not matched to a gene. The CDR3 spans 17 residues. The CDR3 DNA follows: TGTGCCAGCAGTCTCCCTCCGAGCGGGGGCTACACCTACGAGCAGTACTTC. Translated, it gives CASSLPPSGGYTYEQYF.

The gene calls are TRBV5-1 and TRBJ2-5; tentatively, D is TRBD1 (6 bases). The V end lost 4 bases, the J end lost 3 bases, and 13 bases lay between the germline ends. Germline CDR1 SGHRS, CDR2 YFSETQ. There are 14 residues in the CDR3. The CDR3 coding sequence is TGCGCCAGCAGCCACACCCAGGGGAAAGAGACCCAGTACTTC. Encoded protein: CASSHTQGKETQYF.

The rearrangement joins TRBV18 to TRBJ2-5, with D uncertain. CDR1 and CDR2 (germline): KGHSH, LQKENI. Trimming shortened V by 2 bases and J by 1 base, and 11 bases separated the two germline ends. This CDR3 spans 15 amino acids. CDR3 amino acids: CASSPMADPQETQYF. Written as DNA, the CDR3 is TGTGCCAGCTCACCAATGGCAGACCCCCAAGAGACCCAGTACTTC.

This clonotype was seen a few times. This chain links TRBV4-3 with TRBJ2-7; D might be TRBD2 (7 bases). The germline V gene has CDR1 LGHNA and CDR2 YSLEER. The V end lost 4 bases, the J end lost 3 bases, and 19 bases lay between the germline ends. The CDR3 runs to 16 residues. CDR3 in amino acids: CASSPRLGGGVYEQYF. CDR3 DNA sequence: TGCGCCAGCAGCCCACGACTAGGGGGAGGGGTCTACGAGCAGTACTTC.

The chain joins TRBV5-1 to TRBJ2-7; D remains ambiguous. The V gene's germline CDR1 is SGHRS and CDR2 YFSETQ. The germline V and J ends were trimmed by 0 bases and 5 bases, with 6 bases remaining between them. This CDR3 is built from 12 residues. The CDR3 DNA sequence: TGCGCCAGCAGCTTGGTGAGGCACGAGCAGTACTTC. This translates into CASSLVRHEQYF.

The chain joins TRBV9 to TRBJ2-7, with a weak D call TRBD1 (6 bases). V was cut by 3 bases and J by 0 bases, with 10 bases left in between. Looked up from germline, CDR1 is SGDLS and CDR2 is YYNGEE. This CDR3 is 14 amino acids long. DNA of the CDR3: TGTGCCAGCAGCGAGGACAGTCGCTCCTACGAGCAGTACTTC. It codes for CASSEDSRSYEQYF. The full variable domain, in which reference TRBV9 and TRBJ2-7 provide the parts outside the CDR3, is DSGVTQTPKHLITATGQRVTLRCSPRSGDLSVYWYQQSLDQGLQFLIQYYNGEERAKGNILERFSAQQFPDLHSELNLSSLELGDSALYFCASSEDSRSYEQYFGPGTRLTVT.

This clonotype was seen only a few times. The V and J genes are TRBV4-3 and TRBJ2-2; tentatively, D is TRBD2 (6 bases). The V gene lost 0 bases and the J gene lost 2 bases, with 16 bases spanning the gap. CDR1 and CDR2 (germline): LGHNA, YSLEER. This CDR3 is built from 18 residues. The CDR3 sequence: CASSQDPRRGRNTGELFF. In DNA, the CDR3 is TGCGCCAGCAGCCAAGATCCTCGGAGGGGCAGAAACACCGGGGAGCTGTTTTTT.

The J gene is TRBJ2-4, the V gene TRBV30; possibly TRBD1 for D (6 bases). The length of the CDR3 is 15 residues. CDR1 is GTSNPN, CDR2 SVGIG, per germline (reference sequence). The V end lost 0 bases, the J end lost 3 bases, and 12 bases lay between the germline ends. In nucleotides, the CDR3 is TGTGCCTGGAGTGTACAGGGTTGGAGCAAAAACATTCAGTACTTC. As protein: CAWSVQGWSKNIQYF.

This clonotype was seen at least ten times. CDR3 nucleotide sequence: TGTGCCAGCAGCTTATCAAGGCGTCGCTACACCTTC. Amino acids: CASSLSRRRYTF. The gene calls are TRBV7-8 and TRBJ1-2; D remains unclear. The length of the CDR3 is 12 residues. V lost 2 bases and J lost 9, with 10 bases in between. The germline V gene has CDR1 SGHVS and CDR2 FQNEAQ.

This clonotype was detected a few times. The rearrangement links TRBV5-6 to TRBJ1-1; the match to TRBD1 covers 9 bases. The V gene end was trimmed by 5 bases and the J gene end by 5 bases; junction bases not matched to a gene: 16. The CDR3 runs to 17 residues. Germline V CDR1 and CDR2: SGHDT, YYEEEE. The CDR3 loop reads CASSNSPGTGRATEAFF. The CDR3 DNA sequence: TGTGCCAGCAGTAACAGTCCCGGGACAGGGCGGGCGACTGAAGCTTTCTTT.

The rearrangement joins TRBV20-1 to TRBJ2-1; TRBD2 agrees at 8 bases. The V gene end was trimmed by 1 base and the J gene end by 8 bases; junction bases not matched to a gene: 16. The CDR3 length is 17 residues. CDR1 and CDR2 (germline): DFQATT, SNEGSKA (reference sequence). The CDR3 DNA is TGCAGTGCTAGAGTCCTAACTAGCGGCTTTACCCACCATGAGCAGTTCTTC. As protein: CSARVLTSGFTHHEQFF.

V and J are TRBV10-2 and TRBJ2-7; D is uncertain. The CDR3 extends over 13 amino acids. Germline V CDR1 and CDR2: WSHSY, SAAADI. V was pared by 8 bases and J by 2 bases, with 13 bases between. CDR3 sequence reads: CASRPAAAYEQYF. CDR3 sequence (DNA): TGCGCCAGCCGTCCCGCGGCGGCCTACGAGCAGTACTTC.

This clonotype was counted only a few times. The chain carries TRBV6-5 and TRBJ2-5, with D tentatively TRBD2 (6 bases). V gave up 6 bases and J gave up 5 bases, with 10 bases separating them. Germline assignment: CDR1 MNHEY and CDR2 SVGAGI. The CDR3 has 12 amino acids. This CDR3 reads CASREGGETQYF. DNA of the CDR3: TGTGCCAGCAGGGAGGGTGGGGAGACCCAGTACTTC.

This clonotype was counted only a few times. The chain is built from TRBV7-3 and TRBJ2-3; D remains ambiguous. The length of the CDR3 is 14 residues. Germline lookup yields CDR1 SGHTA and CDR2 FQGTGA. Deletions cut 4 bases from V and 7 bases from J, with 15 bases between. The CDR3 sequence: CASSSSPQAHTQYF. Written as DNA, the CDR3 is TGTGCCAGCAGCTCCTCTCCCCAGGCACATACGCAGTATTTT.

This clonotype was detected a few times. In DNA form, the CDR3 reads TGTGCCAGTAGTATTTATGGGCAACTCAACACTGAAGCTTTCTTT. Translating gives CASSIYGQLNTEAFF. This chain links TRBV19 with TRBJ1-1; D is unresolved. Trimming removed 3 bases at V and 2 bases at J, with 13 bases between. The CDR3 is 15 amino acids. Germline loops: CDR1 LNHDA, CDR2 SQIVND (reference sequence).

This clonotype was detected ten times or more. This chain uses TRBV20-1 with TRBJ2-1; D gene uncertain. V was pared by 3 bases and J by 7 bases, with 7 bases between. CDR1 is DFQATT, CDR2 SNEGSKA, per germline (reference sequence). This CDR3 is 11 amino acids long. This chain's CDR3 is CSASGLNEQFF. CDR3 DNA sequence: TGCAGTGCTAGCGGCTTAAATGAGCAGTTCTTC.

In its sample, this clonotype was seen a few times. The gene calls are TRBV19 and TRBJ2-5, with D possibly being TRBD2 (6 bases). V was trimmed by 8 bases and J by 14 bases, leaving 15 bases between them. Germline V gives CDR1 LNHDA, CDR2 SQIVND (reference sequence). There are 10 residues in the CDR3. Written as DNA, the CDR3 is TGTGCCAGTGGGACTTATCCGTTATACTTC. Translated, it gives CASGTYPLYF.

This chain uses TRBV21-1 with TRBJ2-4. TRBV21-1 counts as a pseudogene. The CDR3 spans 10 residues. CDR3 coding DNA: TGTGCCCTCGACAAAAACATTCAGTACTTC. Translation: CALDKNIQYF.

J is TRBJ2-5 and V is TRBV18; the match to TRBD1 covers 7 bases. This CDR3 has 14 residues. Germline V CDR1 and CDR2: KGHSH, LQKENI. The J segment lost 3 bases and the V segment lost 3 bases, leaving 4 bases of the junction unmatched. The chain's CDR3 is CASSPIDREETQYF. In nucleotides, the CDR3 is TGTGCCAGCTCACCTATCGACAGGGAAGAGACCCAGTACTTC.

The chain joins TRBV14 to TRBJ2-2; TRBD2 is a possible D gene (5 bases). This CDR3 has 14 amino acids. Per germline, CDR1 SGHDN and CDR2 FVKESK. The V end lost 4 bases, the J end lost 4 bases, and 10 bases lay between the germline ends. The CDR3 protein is CASSRMEVTGELFF. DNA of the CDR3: TGTGCCAGCAGCCGCATGGAGGTCACCGGGGAGCTGTTTTTT.

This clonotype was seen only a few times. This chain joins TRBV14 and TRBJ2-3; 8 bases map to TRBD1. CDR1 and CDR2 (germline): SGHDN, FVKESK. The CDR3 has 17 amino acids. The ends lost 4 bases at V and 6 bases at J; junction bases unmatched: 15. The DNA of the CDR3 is TGTGCCAGCAGCCGGAGGCTAGGGACAGGCTTCTCGGATACGCAGTATTTT. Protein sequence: CASSRRLGTGFSDTQYF.